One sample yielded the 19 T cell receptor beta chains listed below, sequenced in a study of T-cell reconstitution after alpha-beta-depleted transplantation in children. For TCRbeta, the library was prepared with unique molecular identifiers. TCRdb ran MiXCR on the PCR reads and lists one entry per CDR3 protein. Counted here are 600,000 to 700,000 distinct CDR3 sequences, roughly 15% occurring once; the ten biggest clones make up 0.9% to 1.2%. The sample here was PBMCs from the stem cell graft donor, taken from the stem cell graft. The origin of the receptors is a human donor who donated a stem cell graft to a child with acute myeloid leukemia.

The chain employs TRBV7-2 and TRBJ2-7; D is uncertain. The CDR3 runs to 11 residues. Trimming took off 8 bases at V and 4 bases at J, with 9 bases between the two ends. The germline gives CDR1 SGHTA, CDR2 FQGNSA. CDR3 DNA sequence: TGTGCCAGCGGCCGATTATACGAGCAGTACGTC. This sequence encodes CASGRLYEQYV.

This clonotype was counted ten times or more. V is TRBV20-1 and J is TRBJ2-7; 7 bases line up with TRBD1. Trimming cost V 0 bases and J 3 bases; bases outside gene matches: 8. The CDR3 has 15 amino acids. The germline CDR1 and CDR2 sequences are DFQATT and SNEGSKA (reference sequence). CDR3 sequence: CSARDQGQARYEQYF. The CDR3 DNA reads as TGCAGTGCTAGAGATCAAGGACAGGCGCGCTACGAGCAGTACTTC.

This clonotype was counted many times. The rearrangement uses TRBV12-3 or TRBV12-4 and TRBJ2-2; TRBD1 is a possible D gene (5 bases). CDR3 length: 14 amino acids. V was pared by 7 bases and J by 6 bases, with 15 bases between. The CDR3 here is CASTLFTGAGELFF. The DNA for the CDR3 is TGTGCCAGCACCCTATTCACAGGAGCCGGGGAGCTGTTTTTT.

CDR3: CASSAHLDRVVYEQYV. Written as DNA, the CDR3 is TGTGCCAGCAGTGCTCACCTCGACAGGGTAGTCTACGAGCAGTACGTC. This chain links TRBV2 with TRBJ2-7; 7 bases match TRBD1. Per germline, CDR1 SNHLY and CDR2 FYNNEI. CDR3 size: 16 residues. V shed 4 bases, J shed 3 bases, and the junction held 12 bases outside the gene matches.

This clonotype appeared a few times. Here the CDR3 DNA reads TGCGCCAGCAGCCAAGATGACATAGGAGCCTACGAGCAGTACGTC. As protein: CASSQDDIGAYEQYV. This chain links TRBV4-1 with TRBJ2-7; D remains unclear. CDR1 is MGHRA, CDR2 YSYEKL, per germline. Deletions cut 0 bases from V and 2 bases from J, with 11 bases between. This CDR3 region has 15 residues.

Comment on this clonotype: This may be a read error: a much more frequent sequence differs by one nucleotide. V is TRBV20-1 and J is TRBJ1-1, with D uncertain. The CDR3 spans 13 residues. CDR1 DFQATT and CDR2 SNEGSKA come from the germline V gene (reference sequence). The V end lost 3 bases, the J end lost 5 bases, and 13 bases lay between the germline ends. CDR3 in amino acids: CSASTRFRTEAFF. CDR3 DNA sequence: TGCAGTGCTAGTACCAGGTTCCGAACTGAAGCTTTCTTT.

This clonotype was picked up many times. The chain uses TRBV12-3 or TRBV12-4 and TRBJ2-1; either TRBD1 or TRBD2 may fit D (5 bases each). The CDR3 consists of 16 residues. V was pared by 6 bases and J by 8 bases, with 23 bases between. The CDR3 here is CASRSSGTASVDEQFF. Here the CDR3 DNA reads TGTGCCAGCAGGTCCTCGGGGACGGCTTCGGTCGATGAGCAGTTCTTC.

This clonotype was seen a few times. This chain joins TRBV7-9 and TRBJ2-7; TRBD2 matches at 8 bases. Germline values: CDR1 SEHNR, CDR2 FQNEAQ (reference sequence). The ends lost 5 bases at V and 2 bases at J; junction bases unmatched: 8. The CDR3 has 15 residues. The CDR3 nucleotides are TGTGCCAGCAGCCTTAGCGGGGAGATAACCTACGAGCAGTACTTC. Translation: CASSLSGEITYEQYF.

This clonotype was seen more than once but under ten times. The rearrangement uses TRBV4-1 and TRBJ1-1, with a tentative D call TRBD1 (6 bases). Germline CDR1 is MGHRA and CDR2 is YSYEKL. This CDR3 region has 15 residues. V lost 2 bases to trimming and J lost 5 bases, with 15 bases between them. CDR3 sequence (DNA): TGCGCCAGCAGCCAACCAACAGGGCGGCGGACTGAAGCTTTCTTT. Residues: CASSQPTGRRTEAFF.

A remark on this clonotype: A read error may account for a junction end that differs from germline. The CDR3 DNA reads as TGCGCCAGCACCCAAGTGGGGCGGGGGAACACCGGGGAGCTGTTTTTT. Its protein is CASTQVGRGNTGELFF. This rearrangement joins TRBV4-3 to TRBJ2-2; possibly TRBD2 for D (6 bases). The germline CDR1 and CDR2 sequences are LGHNA and YSLEER. This CDR3 is built from 16 residues.

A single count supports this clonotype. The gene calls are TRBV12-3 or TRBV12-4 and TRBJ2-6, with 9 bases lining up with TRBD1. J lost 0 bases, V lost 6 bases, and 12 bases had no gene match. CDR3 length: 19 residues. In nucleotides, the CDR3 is TGTGCCAGCAGGGCCCCGGGACAGGGCCTCCGCTCTGGGGCCAACGTCCTGACTTTC. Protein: CASRAPGQGLRSGANVLTF.

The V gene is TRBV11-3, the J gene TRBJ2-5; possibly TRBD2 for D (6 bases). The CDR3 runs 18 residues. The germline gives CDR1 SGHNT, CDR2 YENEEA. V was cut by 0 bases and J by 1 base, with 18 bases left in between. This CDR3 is CASSLDPFYGGSQETQYF. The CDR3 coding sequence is TGTGCCAGCAGCTTAGATCCTTTCTATGGGGGGAGCCAAGAGACCCAGTACTTC. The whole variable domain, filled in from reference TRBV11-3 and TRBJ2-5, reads EAGVVQSPRYKIIEKKQPVAFWCNPISGHNTLYWYLQNLGQGPELLIRYENEEAVDDSQLPKDRFSAERLKGVDSTLKIQPAELGDSAVYLCASSLDPFYGGSQETQYFGPGTRLLVL.

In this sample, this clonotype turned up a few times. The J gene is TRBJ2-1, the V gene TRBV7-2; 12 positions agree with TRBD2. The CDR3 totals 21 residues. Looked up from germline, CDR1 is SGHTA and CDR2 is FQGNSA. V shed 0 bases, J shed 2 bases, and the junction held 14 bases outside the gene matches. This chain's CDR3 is CASSLASRTASSGGAYNEQFF. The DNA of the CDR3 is TGTGCCAGCAGCTTAGCATCCCGTACTGCCTCTAGCGGGGGGGCCTACAATGAGCAGTTCTTC.

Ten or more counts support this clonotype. The CDR3 spells CSPSGGNIYNSPLHF. In DNA form, the CDR3 reads TGCAGTCCGTCAGGCGGGAACATTTATAATTCACCCCTCCACTTT. The chain recombines TRBV20-1 with TRBJ1-6; no firm D call. V lost 8 bases and J 4 bases, leaving 18 bases between the germline ends. The CDR3 runs 15 residues. Germline CDR1 is DFQATT and CDR2 is SNEGSKA (reference sequence).

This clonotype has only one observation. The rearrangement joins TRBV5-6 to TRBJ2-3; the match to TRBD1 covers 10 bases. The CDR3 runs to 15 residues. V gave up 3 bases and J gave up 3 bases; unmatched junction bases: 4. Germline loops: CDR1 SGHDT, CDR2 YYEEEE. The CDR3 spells CASSYRDRGTDTQYF. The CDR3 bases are TGTGCCAGCAGCTACCGGGACAGGGGAACAGATACGCAGTATTTT.

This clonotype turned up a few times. CDR3 in amino acids: CSCEGDRGPFTDTQYF. CDR3 DNA sequence: TGCAGTTGCGAAGGAGACAGGGGGCCTTTCACAGATACGCAGTATTTT. The chain couples TRBV20-1 to TRBJ2-3, with 10 bases aligning to TRBD1. CDR1 and CDR2 from the germline V gene are DFQATT and SNEGSKA (reference sequence). V was pared by 8 bases and J by 2 bases, with 13 bases of the junction left unmatched. This CDR3 has 16 amino acids.

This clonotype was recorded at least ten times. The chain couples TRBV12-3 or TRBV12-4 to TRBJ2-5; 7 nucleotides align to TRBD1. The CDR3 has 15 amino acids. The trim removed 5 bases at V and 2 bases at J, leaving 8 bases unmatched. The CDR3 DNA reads TGTGCCAGCAGTCACGCCGGGACAGAGCAAGAGACCCAGTACTTC. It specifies CASSHAGTEQETQYF.

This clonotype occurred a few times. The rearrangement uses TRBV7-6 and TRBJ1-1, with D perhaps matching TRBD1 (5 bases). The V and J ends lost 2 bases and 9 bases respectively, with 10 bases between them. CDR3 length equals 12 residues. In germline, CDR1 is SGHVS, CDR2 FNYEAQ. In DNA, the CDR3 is TGTGCCAGCAGCTTATTAGGGGATAAAGCTTTCTTT. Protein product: CASSLLGDKAFF.

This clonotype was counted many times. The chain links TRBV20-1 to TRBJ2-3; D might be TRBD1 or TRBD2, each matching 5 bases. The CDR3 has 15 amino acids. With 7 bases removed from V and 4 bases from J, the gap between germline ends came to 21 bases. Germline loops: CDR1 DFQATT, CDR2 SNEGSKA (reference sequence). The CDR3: CSVTGRLAIADTQYF. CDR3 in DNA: TGCAGTGTTACAGGACGGCTAGCTATCGCAGATACGCAGTATTTT.